A selection of T cell receptor beta chains follows, all from one sample in a study of response to subunit inactivated influenza vaccine. TCRdb reanalysed the RT-PCR reads using MiXCR and keeps one entry per CDR3 protein. The sample consists of hundreds of thousands of distinct CDR3 sequences, approximately 15% of them appearing once. The specimen comprised PBMCs from blood, sampled roughly 12 days after vaccination. The receptors were gathered from a man aged 45-65 years who received an inactivated influenza vaccine. CDR3s include the opening cysteine and the closing phenylalanine or tryptophan. D genes are given only for firm matches. Size is omitted from some rows. Given values are once, few, many or a class for expanded clones.

abundance | d_gene | j_gene | v_gene | CDR3nt | CDR3aa
NA | TRBD1 | TRBJ1-5 | TRBV4-2 | TGTGCCAGCAGCCCAACACAGGGGCGGGGAGAGAGCAATCAGCCCCAGCATTTT | CASSPTQGRGESNQPQHF
few | NA | TRBJ1-2 | TRBV6-2/TRBV6-3 | TGTGCCAGCAGTTACGAGTCCTATGGCTACACCTTC | CASSYESYGYTF
many | TRBD2 | TRBJ2-7 | TRBV18 | TGTGCCAGCAGTCCGGGACTAGCGGGAGTTTACGAGCAGTACTTC | CASSPGLAGVYEQYF
many | NA | TRBJ2-3 | TRBV7-2 | TGTGCCAGCACCCAAGCAGGGTGGGGTGCAGATACGCAGTATTTT | CASTQAGWGADTQYF
few | TRBD2 | TRBJ2-2 | TRBV28 | TGTGCCAGCCTCTTTAGCGGGAGGACCGGGGAGCTGTTTTTT | CASLFSGRTGELFF
few | NA | TRBJ2-7 | TRBV25-1 | TGTGCCAGCAGTGAACCCGGGGGCTCCGGGGAGCAGTACTTC | CASSEPGGSGEQYF
NA | NA | TRBJ2-4 | TRBV10-3 | TGTGCCATCAGGCCGGCCCGCGTTGACATTCAGTACTTC | CAIRPARVDIQYF
few | NA | TRBJ2-3 | TRBV20-1 | TGCAGTGCTAGGACCTTTCTTGGAGGGAGAGTATCAGATACGCAGTATTTT | CSARTFLGGRVSDTQYF
NA | TRBD2 | TRBJ2-1 | TRBV6-2/TRBV6-3 | TGTGCCAGCACCTTTACGGGGCTAGCGGGAGATGAGCAGTTCTTC | CASTFTGLAGDEQFF
NA | NA | TRBJ2-3 | TRBV11-2 | TGTGCCAGCATGGTCGATCTAGTGGGGGGGCGCACAGATACGCAGTATTTT | CASMVDLVGGRTDTQYF
few | TRBD2 | TRBJ2-7 | TRBV6-2/TRBV6-3 | TGTGCCAGCTCTCTAACGACTAGCGGGGGGGGGGAGCAGTACTTC | CASSLTTSGGGEQYF
NA | TRBD1 | TRBJ1-2 | TRBV3-1 | TGTGCCAGCAGCCAAGACGGAGGGGGCAGCGGCTACACCTTC | CASSQDGGGSGYTF
NA | NA | TRBJ2-7 | TRBV5-1 | TGCGCCAGCAGCTTTGGAGGGGGCGCGTCCTACGAGCAGTACTTC | CASSFGGGASYEQYF
NA | NA | TRBJ1-1 | TRBV6-2/TRBV6-3 | TGTGCCAGCAGTTACTCGGGCAGCCCCATGAACACTGAAGCTTTCTTT | CASSYSGSPMNTEAFF
many | NA | TRBJ1-1 | TRBV30 | TGTGCCTGGAGTGTACAAGGGGGGAACACTGAAGCTTTCTTT | CAWSVQGGNTEAFF
few | NA | TRBJ2-7 | TRBV28 | TGTGCCAGCGGCACCCTTGGGGGGGGCAACTACGAGCAGTACTTC | CASGTLGGGNYEQYF
NA | NA | TRBJ1-6 | TRBV27 | TGTGCCAGCAGTTCTCCGGGTCGGAATTCACCCCTCCACTTT | CASSSPGRNSPLHF
NA | NA | TRBJ2-3 | TRBV10-3 | TGTGCCATCAGTGAAGGGTCGTCGGGGGCAAGTGGAGATACGCAGTATTTT | CAISEGSSGASGDTQYF
NA | NA | TRBJ2-2 | TRBV5-1 | TGCGCCAGCAGCTTATCGAGTACAGGGATCGGGGAGCTGTTTTTT | CASSLSSTGIGELFF
few | NA | TRBJ2-7 | TRBV9 | TGTGCCAGCAGCGCCGGAGGCAGTCCTTCCTACGAGCAGTACTTC | CASSAGGSPSYEQYF
few | TRBD1 | TRBJ2-5 | TRBV5-1 | TGCGCCAGCAGCTTACCGGGACAGGGGGAAGAGACCCAGTACTTC | CASSLPGQGEETQYF
few | NA | TRBJ1-2 | TRBV12-3/TRBV12-4 | TGTGCCAGCAGTCCCGGACGTGCCATGAACTATGGCTACACCTTC | CASSPGRAMNYGYTF
few | NA | TRBJ1-2 | TRBV29-1 | TGCAGCGTTGGGGGGGCTGGCTACACCTTC | CSVGGAGYTF
few | NA | TRBJ2-5 | TRBV7-6 | TGTGCCAGCACCCACCCGTACAAGGAAGAGACCCAGTACTTC | CASTHPYKEETQYF
NA | TRBD2 | TRBJ2-3 | TRBV3-1 | TGTGCCAGCAGCCAGCGGCCGGGACTAGCGGGAAGAACAGATACGCAGTATTTT | CASSQRPGLAGRTDTQYF
NA | TRBD2 | TRBJ2-2 | TRBV15 | TGTGCCACCAGCAGCCGAGCGGGGGGGCCCGGCACCGGGGAGCTGTTTTTT | CATSSRAGGPGTGELFF
few | NA | TRBJ2-2 | TRBV7-8 | TGTGCCAGCAGCTTAGCGCTTTCCCAGGCCGGGGAGCTGTTTTTT | CASSLALSQAGELFF
few | NA | TRBJ2-1 | TRBV19 | TGTGCCACCTCCCCCTCCTACAATGAGCAGTTCTTC | CATSPSYNEQFF